The clone carrying this T cell receptor (beta chain) was recorded a few times. For every donor, a draw yielded around 9.4 milliliters of peripheral blood. A minimum of 6 million PBMCs was isolated per sample. This sample is drawn from a study of blood T cells in healthy people across ages. PCR was performed a second time for about 7 to 12 cycles using a sample-barcoded 5' primer and a J-beta primer mix. A single record per CDR3 protein comes from TCRdb applying MiXCR to the 5' RACE reads. The table lists approximately 1.5 million distinct CDR3 sequences, approximately 32% of them singletons. With 3 bases removed from V and 2 bases from J, the gap between germline ends came to 12 bases. Per germline, CDR1 KGHDR and CDR2 SFDVKD. The CDR3 contains 15 residues.

V and J are TRBV24-1 and TRBJ2-5; D not certain. This receptor was identified in a woman younger than 45 in good health. Sequenced sample: blood. Written as DNA, the CDR3 is TGTGCCACCAGTGATGGCCGGATCAGTCAAGAGACCCAGTACTTC. It yields the protein CATSDGRISQETQYF.